This T cell receptor (beta chain) was sequenced in a study of blood T cell repertoires in COVID-19. Study at large: COVID-19 samples, acute and convalescent, were from the United States, Italy and Spain. PBMCs, B-cell-depleted T cells, or T cells provided the cDNA or gDNA that made up the material.

Germline lookup yields CDR1 MNHEY and CDR2 SMNVEV (reference sequence). The CDR3 runs to 16 residues. V was trimmed by 6 bases and J by 4 bases, leaving 21 bases between them. As originally analysed: Reference gene primer amplification gave estimated nucleated cell counts. The protocol was immunoSEQ multiplex PCR, while the TCRdb copy is restricted to in-frame clones and leaves out a portion. From that table come the V and J calls and clone size; the DNA was used to work out D and trimming. The sample shows about 120,000 clones, 65% to 90% of them seen only once. The chain uses TRBV27 and TRBJ1-2; D remains ambiguous. Input material: peripheral blood. The receptor's source is a man of 80 years or more with acute or convalescent COVID-19. The CDR3 protein is CASSLKTSGWVYGYTF. DNA for the CDR3: TGTGCCAGCAGCCTCAAAACCTCCGGGTGGGTCTATGGCTACACCTTC.